One and the same sample provided the 15 T cell receptor beta chains below, sequenced in a study of blood T cell repertoires in COVID-19 (TCRdb year 2020). Libraries were prepared through the immunoSEQ multiplex PCR assay. What TCRdb holds here is the immuneACCESS table cut down to in-frame rearrangements. Part of the clones is not present; checked against another copy, under half of the missing clones reflect an unresolved V gene, and the others are unexplained. The table for this sample lists 150,000 to 200,000 clones; around 86% of them were counted only once. Jointly, the top ten make up around 0.99% of the sample. Sequencing used peripheral blood. Every receptor here comes from a man between 18 and 29 years old with acute or convalescent COVID-19.

CDR3 DNA sequence: TGTGCCACCAGTGAAACGAACCAGTACGAGCAGTACTTC. It encodes CATSETNQYEQYF. The V and J genes are TRBV24-1 and TRBJ2-7; no definite D call. Per germline, CDR1 KGHDR and CDR2 SFDVKD. Trimming left V 4 bases short and J 4 bases short, with 10 bases between. The CDR3 consists of 13 residues.

V and J are TRBV6-5 and TRBJ1-1, with TRBD1 matching over 8 bases. The V segment lost 6 bases and the J segment 11 bases; nucleotides outside the gene matches: 8. Germline V gives CDR1 MNHEY, CDR2 SVGAGI. The CDR3 extends over 12 amino acids. CDR3: CASRERQGLAFF. CDR3 in DNA: TGTGCCAGCAGGGAGAGACAGGGGTTGGCTTTCTTT.

Only one count was recorded for this clone. The V gene is TRBV5-5, the J gene TRBJ2-7; D call uncertain. The CDR3 has 14 residues. Germline V lookup: CDR1 SGHKS, CDR2 YYEKEE (reference sequence). V gave up 0 bases and J gave up 1 base, with 8 bases separating them. This CDR3 is CASSLGWASYEQYV. CDR3 nucleotides: TGTGCCAGCAGCTTGGGCTGGGCGTCCTACGAGCAGTACGTC.

V usage is TRBV19 and J usage is TRBJ1-6; D call uncertain. Germline V gives CDR1 LNHDA, CDR2 SQIVND (reference sequence). V gave up 3 bases and J gave up 3 bases, with 12 bases separating them. The CDR3 is 16 residues long. CDR3 DNA sequence: TGTGCCAGTAGTATTAGCGGGCAGCGCTATAATTCACCCCTCCACTTT. It codes for CASSISGQRYNSPLHF.

This chain uses TRBV19 with TRBJ2-3; no definite D call. Germline CDR1 is LNHDA and CDR2 is SQIVND (reference sequence). The germline V and J ends were trimmed by 5 bases and 0 bases, with 12 bases remaining between them. The CDR3 contains 15 residues. CDR3 loop: CASSLFGPSTDTQYF. The CDR3 coding sequence is TGTGCCAGTAGTCTCTTTGGGCCTAGCACAGATACGCAGTATTTT.

V gene TRBV19 combines with J gene TRBJ1-6; possible D gene TRBD1, 6 bases. Trimming left V 5 bases short and J 8 bases short, with 16 bases between. The CDR3 is 15 residues long. The V gene's germline CDR1 is LNHDA and CDR2 SQIVND (reference sequence). Here the CDR3 reads CASSVGTPVHSPLHF. In nucleotides, the CDR3 is TGTGCCAGTAGTGTCGGGACACCGGTTCATTCACCCCTCCACTTT.

The chain uses TRBV6-6 and TRBJ1-1, with 8 bases identical to TRBD1. Germline CDR1 is MNHNY and CDR2 is SVGAGI (reference sequence). The CDR3 consists of 12 residues. With V trimmed by 4 bases and J by 11 bases, 6 bases remained unmatched. The CDR3 nucleotides read TGTGCCAGCAGTTTTGAGACAGGGGAGGCTTTCTTT. Amino acids: CASSFETGEAFF.

This clone was seen once. The chain has TRBV11-2 and TRBJ2-1, with 9 bases fitting TRBD1. The J segment lost 8 bases and the V segment lost 1 base, leaving 3 bases of the junction unmatched. Germline CDR1 and CDR2: SGHAT and FQNNGV. This CDR3 spans 14 amino acids. In DNA form, the CDR3 reads TGTGCCAGCAGCTTAGCCTACAGGGGGCATGAGCAGTTCTTC. It translates to CASSLAYRGHEQFF. Combining the CDR3 with reference TRBV11-2 and TRBJ2-1 gives the whole variable domain EAGVAQSPRYKIIEKRQSVAFWCNPISGHATLYWYQQILGQGPKLLIQFQNNGVVDDSQLPKDRFSAERLKGVDSTLKIQPAKLEDSAVYLCASSLAYRGHEQFFGPGTRLTVL.

CDR3 nucleotide sequence: TGTGCCAGCAGCTTTGTGAGGGTTCGAAAGCCTAGCACAGATACGCAGTATTTT. It codes for CASSFVRVRKPSTDTQYF. The chain links TRBV12-1 to TRBJ2-3; whether TRBD2, the table's D call, matches the DNA was not checked. TRBV12-1 is a listed pseudogene. The CDR3 sequence is 18 residues long.

The chain couples TRBV2 to TRBJ2-3, with D hard to call. Germline CDR1 reads SNHLY; CDR2 reads FYNNEI. V was pared by 8 bases and J by 2 bases, with 14 bases between. The CDR3 contains 14 residues. The CDR3 protein is CASLRERFTDTQYF. The CDR3, as DNA: TGTGCCAGCCTTCGAGAGCGCTTCACAGATACGCAGTATTTT. Together with reference TRBV2 and TRBJ2-3, the CDR3 gives the full variable domain: EPEVTQTPSHQVTQMGQEVILRCVPISNHLYFYWYRQILGQKVEFLVSFYNNEISEKSEIFDDQFSVERPDGSNFTLKIRSTKLEDSAMYFCASLRERFTDTQYFGPGTRLTVL.

The rearrangement uses TRBV9 and TRBJ2-2; 8 bases are a match to TRBD1. V shed 3 bases and J 4 bases; nucleotides not matched to a gene: 5. The V gene's germline CDR1 is SGDLS and CDR2 YYNGEE. This CDR3 spans 15 amino acids. The CDR3 loop reads CASSARQGSTGELFF. The CDR3, as DNA: TGTGCCAGCAGCGCAAGACAGGGGAGCACCGGGGAGCTGTTTTTT.

J is TRBJ2-2 and V is TRBV7-3; D is unclear. Trimming shortened V by 5 bases and J by 1 base, and 11 bases separated the two germline ends. Per germline, CDR1 SGHTA and CDR2 FQGTGA. This CDR3 is 15 amino acids long. The CDR3 protein is CASSIDLLNTGELFF. The CDR3 bases are TGTGCCAGCAGCATCGACTTACTGAACACCGGGGAGCTGTTTTTT. Based on the CDR3 plus reference TRBV7-3 and TRBJ2-2, the full variable domain is GAGVSQTPSNKVTEKGKYVELRCDPISGHTALYWYRQSLGQGPEFLIYFQGTGAADDSGLPNDRFFAVRPEGSVSTLKIQRTERGDSAVYLCASSIDLLNTGELFFGEGSRLTVL.

The chain is built from TRBV25-1 and TRBJ2-5; 8 bases match TRBD1. CDR3 length equals 14 residues. Germline V CDR1 and CDR2: MGHDK, SYGVNS. The V gene end was trimmed by 8 bases and the J gene end by 2 bases; junction bases not matched to a gene: 7. CDR3 protein: CASSRTGPQETQYF. Here the CDR3 DNA reads TGTGCCAGCTCCCGGACAGGGCCTCAAGAGACCCAGTACTTC.

The chain joins TRBV27 to TRBJ2-7; D is possibly TRBD2 (5 bases). This CDR3 is built from 15 residues. The V end lost 2 bases, the J end lost 1 base, and 12 bases lay between the germline ends. Germline CDR1 MNHEY, CDR2 SMNVEV (reference sequence). Here the CDR3 reads CASSLVGEESYEQYF. The DNA for the CDR3 is TGTGCCAGCAGTTTAGTCGGGGAAGAGTCCTACGAGCAGTACTTC.

The chain combines TRBV2 with TRBJ1-3, with a possible D match to TRBD1 (5 bases). Germline lookup yields CDR1 SNHLY and CDR2 FYNNEI. The V end was cut by 4 bases, the J end by 5 bases, with 9 bases between. There are 13 residues in the CDR3. The DNA for the CDR3 is TGTGCCAGCAGTGGTGGGACTCGAAACACCATATATTTT. Translating gives CASSGGTRNTIYF.